A single T cell receptor (beta chain) is shown here with its context. The CDR3 extends over 15 amino acids. CDR1 and CDR2 (germline): LGHNA, YNFKEQ. The V gene end was trimmed by 1 base and the J gene end by 6 bases; junction bases not matched to a gene: 8. Per the study methods: Amplification of reference gene primers provided the estimated nucleated cell counts. TCRdb keeps only in-frame clones here, not all; method: immunoSEQ multiplex PCR. That table supplies the V and J calls and clone size; D and trimming were determined from the DNA. The sample holds more than 100,000 clones, 79% seen once. The data are from a study of blood T cell repertoires in COVID-19.

Material: peripheral blood. This clonotype originated in a woman aged 80 or older with acute or convalescent COVID-19. The rearrangement joins TRBV4-2 to TRBJ1-2; TRBD1 aligns across 7 bases. CDR3 protein: CASSQAERQGHGYTF. CDR3 in DNA: TGTGCCAGCAGCCAAGCCGAGAGACAGGGTCATGGCTACACCTTC.